A single sample gave rise to the 27 T cell receptor beta chains below, sequenced in a study of T cells in Graves' hyperthyroidism and ophthalmopathy. Amplified regions were TCR beta CDR3 sequences from RNA transcripts. During a first-round RT-PCR of the TCR CDR3, the HTBI primer set was used. A single record per CDR3 protein comes from TCRdb applying MiXCR to the multiplex PCR reads. Here the sample spans fewer than 400,000 distinct CDR3 sequences, over 11% being singletons. The sample taken for sequencing was blood. These receptor sequences come from a man aged 45 to 65 with Graves' ophthalmopathy.

The V call is TRBV30, the J call TRBJ2-6; no definite D call. The V and J ends lost 1 base and 5 bases respectively, with 12 bases between them. The CDR3 runs 15 residues. The germline gives CDR1 GTSNPN, CDR2 SVGIG (reference sequence). The chain's CDR3 is CAWSGLSFRANVLTF. CDR3 coding DNA: TGTGCCTGGAGTGGGTTATCTTTTAGGGCCAACGTCCTGACTTTC.

This clonotype came up many times. The rearrangement joins TRBV18 to TRBJ1-1; D unresolved. Germline V lookup: CDR1 KGHSH, CDR2 LQKENI. Trimming stripped 1 base from V and 5 bases from J, with 11 bases between. The CDR3 has 14 amino acids. CDR3 DNA: TGTGCCAGCTCACCACTGAGGGATAGTACTGAAGCTTTCTTT. It yields the protein CASSPLRDSTEAFF.

This clonotype was counted a few times. This rearrangement joins TRBV20-1 to TRBJ2-7; 10 bases fit TRBD2. Germline-derived CDR1 and CDR2 are DFQATT and SNEGSKA (reference sequence). V lost 0 bases and J lost 6; bases outside the gene matches: 14. The CDR3 totals 17 residues. This CDR3 is CSARDRASGSFVGEQYF. In nucleotides, the CDR3 is TGCAGTGCTAGAGACCGGGCTAGCGGGAGTTTCGTGGGCGAGCAGTACTTC.

This clonotype was detected many times. The chain uses TRBV2 and TRBJ2-5; 7 positions agree with TRBD2. The V and J ends lost 3 bases and 4 bases, in that order; junction bases with no gene match: 11. Per germline, CDR1 SNHLY and CDR2 FYNNEI. The CDR3 loop spans 16 amino acids. The CDR3 DNA is TGTGCCAGCAGTGACGGCGGGAGAGCCACGAGAGAGACCCAGTACTTC. Protein product: CASSDGGRATRETQYF.

This clonotype was seen a handful of times. The chain carries TRBV7-9 and TRBJ2-7; 12 nucleotides align to TRBD2. Per the germline V gene, CDR1 is SEHNR and CDR2 is FQNEAQ (reference sequence). This CDR3 has 14 amino acids. Trimming took 6 bases from V and 3 from J; bases not matched to a gene: 3. CDR3 in amino acids: CASRRTSGNYEQYF. For the CDR3, the DNA is TGTGCCAGCAGACGGACTAGCGGGAACTACGAGCAGTACTTC.

This clonotype was detected ten times or more. V and J are TRBV20-1 and TRBJ2-7, with 7 bases lining up with TRBD1. The CDR3 is 11 residues long. V dropped 4 bases and J dropped 5; count of bases not matched to a gene: 2. The V gene's germline CDR1 is DFQATT and CDR2 SNEGSKA (reference sequence). CDR3 protein: CSAKQGNEQYF. The CDR3, as DNA: TGCAGTGCTAAACAGGGGAACGAGCAGTACTTC.

There are many counts of this clonotype. This chain connects TRBV2 to TRBJ2-1, with D perhaps given as TRBD1 or TRBD2 (6 bases each). Trimming took off 10 bases at V and 3 bases at J, with 10 bases between the two ends. This CDR3 is built from 12 residues. Germline V gene data show CDR1 as SNHLY and CDR2 as FYNNEI. CDR3 in amino acids: CATRDNYNEQFF. The CDR3, as DNA: TGTGCCACGCGGGACAACTACAATGAGCAGTTCTTC. Full variable domain (rest looked up from reference TRBV2 and TRBJ2-1): EPEVTQTPSHQVTQMGQEVILRCVPISNHLYFYWYRQILGQKVEFLVSFYNNEISEKSEIFDDQFSVERPDGSNFTLKIRSTKLEDSAMYFCATRDNYNEQFFGPGTRLTVL.

This clonotype was seen just once. This may be a read error, as it is one base from a much larger clone. The chain is built from TRBV12-3 or TRBV12-4 and TRBJ2-2, with D possibly called TRBD1 or TRBD2 (5 bases each). Trimming removed 6 bases from V and 0 bases from J, with 20 bases in between. There are 18 residues in the CDR3. The CDR3 here is CASRRARALFANTGELFF. As DNA, the CDR3 is TGTGCCAGCAGGAGGGCCAGGGCACTCTTCGCGAACACCGGGGAGCTGTTTTTT.

This clonotype was seen ten or more times. V and J are TRBV3-1 and TRBJ2-2; a possible D gene is TRBD1 (5 bases). The germline gives CDR1 LGHDT, CDR2 YNNKEL (reference sequence). Deletions cut 3 bases from V and 5 bases from J, with 25 bases between. This CDR3 is 19 amino acids long. DNA of the CDR3: TGTGCCAGCAGCCAGGCCCTCAGGACGATCTCCAGACAGACCGGGGAGCTGTTTTTT. The encoded protein is CASSQALRTISRQTGELFF.

This clonotype occurred many times. The genes are TRBV20-1 and TRBJ2-1, with TRBD2 matching over 11 bases. The V and J ends lost 6 bases and 7 bases, in that order; junction bases with no gene match: 11. This CDR3 region has 15 residues. Per germline, CDR1 DFQATT and CDR2 SNEGSKA (reference sequence). The CDR3 sequence: CSADSGTSGSNEQFF. Written as DNA, the CDR3 is TGCAGTGCGGATTCCGGGACTAGCGGTTCGAATGAGCAGTTCTTC.

Concerning this clonotype itself: A read error may explain this, as a much larger clone is one base away. No conserved phenylalanine or tryptophan ends this CDR3, so it is likely a read error. This chain links TRBV11-3 with TRBJ2-2; weak D call: TRBD1 (6 bases). The CDR3 totals 15 residues. Germline V gene sequence: CDR1 SGHNT, CDR2 YENEEA. V lost 2 bases and J 4 bases, leaving 11 bases between the germline ends. CDR3: CASSLRGSSTGELFS. CDR3 bases: TGTGCCAGCAGCTTAAGGGGGAGCAGCACCGGGGAGCTGTTTTCT.

The chain is built from TRBV18 and TRBJ2-6, with 8 nucleotides matching TRBD2. The junction had 12 bases not matched to a gene; V was cut back by 3 bases and J by 2 bases. This CDR3 has 19 residues. Germline V gene sequence: CDR1 KGHSH, CDR2 LQKENI. The CDR3 DNA reads TGTGCCAGCTCACCGGGGGTTTTAGCGGGACTCACTGGGGCCAACGTCCTGACTTTC. This codes for CASSPGVLAGLTGANVLTF.

V and J are TRBV14 and TRBJ1-4; D is uncertain. V lost 4 bases and J 8 bases, leaving 17 bases between the germline ends. The CDR3 is made up of 15 amino acids. Per germline, CDR1 SGHDN and CDR2 FVKESK. The CDR3 region has the DNA TGTGCCAGCAGCCTCCGGGAGGGCATAGAGGAAAAACTGTTTTTT. Its translation: CASSLREGIEEKLFF.

The CDR3 DNA is TGTGCCAGCAGTTTACTAAGATCAGATACGCAGTATTTT. Amino acids: CASSLLRSDTQYF. The chain has TRBV12-3 or TRBV12-4 and TRBJ2-3; D is unclear. Trimming cost V 2 bases and J 4 bases, with 7 bases left between them. The CDR3 has 13 amino acids.

This clonotype was recorded at least ten times. The J gene is TRBJ2-5, the V gene TRBV7-6, with D uncertain. The CDR3 length is 15 residues. V was cut by 1 base and J by 1 base, with 10 bases left in between. Germline V CDR1 and CDR2: SGHVS, FNYEAQ. CDR3 in DNA: TGTGCCAGCAGCTTAGATGGTACATCCCAAGAGACCCAGTACTTC. Encoded protein: CASSLDGTSQETQYF.

This clonotype was seen repeatedly, ten times or more. J is TRBJ2-3 and V is TRBV6-2 or TRBV6-3; TRBD1 matches at 8 bases. CDR1 MNHEY and CDR2 SVGEGT come from the germline V gene. J lost 0 bases, V lost 8 bases, and 7 bases had no gene match. The CDR3 totals 15 residues. The CDR3 spells CASRPTGVSTDTQYF. CDR3 nucleotides: TGTGCCAGCCGACCGACAGGGGTGAGCACAGATACGCAGTATTTT.

This clonotype was seen many times. V usage is TRBV28 and J usage is TRBJ2-5; 7 nucleotides align to TRBD2. This CDR3 has 14 residues. Germline trimming cut 7 bases from V and 3 bases from J; bases unmatched to any gene: 8. The germline gives CDR1 MDHEN, CDR2 SYDVKM. The CDR3 sequence is CASTRSAGEETQYF. The CDR3 DNA reads as TGTGCCAGCACTCGAAGCGCGGGGGAAGAGACCCAGTACTTC. Looking up the rest from reference TRBV28 and TRBJ2-5 gives the full variable domain: DVKVTQSSRYLVKRTGEKVFLECVQDMDHENMFWYRQDPGLGLRLIYFSYDVKMKEKGDIPEGYSVSREKKERFSLILESASTNQTSMYLCASTRSAGEETQYFGPGTRLLVL.

This clonotype was picked up a small number of times. The chain links TRBV18 to TRBJ2-1, with 7 bases identical to TRBD2. V shed 6 bases, J shed 8 bases, and the junction held 7 bases outside the gene matches. Germline V gene data show CDR1 as KGHSH and CDR2 as LQKENI. The CDR3 has 13 amino acids. CDR3 sequence: CASSAPSGDEQFF. In DNA form, the CDR3 reads TGTGCCAGCTCGGCACCTAGCGGTGATGAGCAGTTCTTC. The whole variable domain, remainder taken from reference TRBV18 and TRBJ2-1, is NAGVMQNPRHLVRRRGQEARLRCSPMKGHSHVYWYRQLPEEGLKFMVYLQKENIIDESGMPKERFSAEFPKEGPSILRIQQVVRGDSAAYFCASSAPSGDEQFFGPGTRLTVL.

The rearrangement joins TRBV6-2 or TRBV6-3 to TRBJ1-5; no reliable D call. CDR1 is MNHEY, CDR2 SVGEGT, per germline. Trimming removed 2 bases from V and 6 bases from J, with 11 bases in between. The length of the CDR3 is 14 residues. The chain's CDR3 is CASSYMGLGQPQHF. As DNA, the CDR3 is TGTGCCAGCAGTTACATGGGTTTGGGTCAGCCCCAGCATTTT.

V and J are TRBV5-1 and TRBJ2-1; 8 bases fit TRBD2. The V segment lost 1 base and the J segment 9 bases; nucleotides outside the gene matches: 6. Germline CDR1 and CDR2: SGHRS and YFSETQ. The CDR3 is made up of 14 amino acids. CDR3 sequence (DNA): TGCGCCAGCAGCTTGCCAGCGGGAGCGGCTGAGCAGTTCTTC. Translated, it gives CASSLPAGAAEQFF. Filled out from reference TRBV5-1 and TRBJ2-1, the complete variable domain reads KAGVTQTPRYLIKTRGQQVTLSCSPISGHRSVSWYQQTPGQGLQFLFEYFSETQRNKGNFPGRFSGRQFSNSRSEMNVSTLELGDSALYLCASSLPAGAAEQFFGPGTRLTVL.

This clonotype has ten or more counts. CDR3 amino acids: CASSGGSGIGDEQFF. The CDR3 DNA is TGTGCCAGCAGTGGTGGTAGCGGGATAGGAGATGAGCAGTTCTTC. This chain uses TRBV6-1 with TRBJ2-1; 8 nucleotides line up with TRBD2. V dropped 4 bases and J dropped 8; count of bases not matched to a gene: 10. Germline V lookup: CDR1 MNHNS, CDR2 SASEGT. The CDR3 loop spans 15 amino acids.

Regarding this clonotype: It may be a read error: a sequence one base away is much more abundant. The genes are TRBV5-1 and TRBJ1-4; tentatively, D is TRBD1 (6 bases). This CDR3 is 16 amino acids long. Germline CDR1 is SGHRS and CDR2 is YFSETQ. DNA of the CDR3: TGCGCCAACAGCAAACAAACCAGGGGAAGTAATGAAAAACTGTTTTTT. Residues: CANSKQTRGSNEKLFF.

This clonotype was seen only a few times. The CDR3, as DNA: TGTGCCAGCAGCCTCCTCCGGTTCGGCAGCACAGATACGCAGTATTTT. This gives the protein CASSLLRFGSTDTQYF. This chain connects TRBV7-2 to TRBJ2-3; D unresolved. The germline V gene has CDR1 SGHTA and CDR2 FQGNSA. V was trimmed by 5 bases and J by 0 bases, leaving 15 bases between them. The CDR3 runs to 16 residues.

This clonotype was observed many times. The chain uses TRBV18 and TRBJ1-1, with 9 bases that match TRBD1. The CDR3 spans 17 residues. With V trimmed by 3 bases and J by 6 bases, 14 bases remained unmatched. Per germline, CDR1 KGHSH and CDR2 LQKENI. The CDR3 protein is CASSPRTGESLRAEAFF. DNA of the CDR3: TGTGCCAGCTCACCTAGGACAGGGGAGTCTCTGCGAGCTGAAGCTTTCTTT.

This clonotype was detected ten times or more. The rearrangement joins TRBV2 to TRBJ1-1; TRBD1 aligns across 9 bases. Germline assignment: CDR1 SNHLY and CDR2 FYNNEI. The CDR3 totals 14 residues. With V trimmed by 2 bases and J by 5 bases, 3 bases remained unmatched. The CDR3 DNA sequence: TGTGCCAGCAGTGAAAACAGGGGGCAAACTGAAGCTTTCTTT. It yields the protein CASSENRGQTEAFF.

In its sample, this clonotype was seen a few times. The V and J genes are TRBV19 and TRBJ2-7; tentatively, D is TRBD2 (6 bases). This CDR3 is built from 14 residues. From germline, CDR1 is LNHDA and CDR2 SQIVND (reference sequence). Trimming cost V 3 bases and J 5 bases, with 14 bases left between them. The CDR3 region has the DNA TGTGCCAGTAGTATCTTGGGGGGATTGGACGAGCAGTACTTC. Its translation is CASSILGGLDEQYF.

This chain links TRBV12-3 or TRBV12-4 with TRBJ2-1, with 11 bases that match TRBD2. The junction had 12 bases not matched to a gene; V was cut back by 5 bases and J by 6 bases. The CDR3 has 17 residues. The CDR3 loop is CASSDGTSGGGRNEQFF. The DNA for the CDR3 is TGTGCCAGCAGTGATGGGACTAGCGGAGGGGGGCGCAATGAGCAGTTCTTC.